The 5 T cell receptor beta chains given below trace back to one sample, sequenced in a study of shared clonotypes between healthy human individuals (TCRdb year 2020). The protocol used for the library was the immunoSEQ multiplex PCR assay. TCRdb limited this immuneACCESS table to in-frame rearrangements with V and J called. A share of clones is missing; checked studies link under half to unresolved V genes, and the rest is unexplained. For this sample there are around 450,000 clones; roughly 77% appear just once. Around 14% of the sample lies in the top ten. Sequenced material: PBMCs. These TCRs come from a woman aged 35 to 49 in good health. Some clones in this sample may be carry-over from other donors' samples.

The CDR3 protein is CASSWVPGTDNEQFF. The CDR3 nucleotides read TGCGCCAGCAGCTGGGTCCCCGGGACCGACAATGAGCAGTTCTTC. The rearrangement joins TRBV5-1 to TRBJ2-1; TRBD1 or TRBD2 may be the D gene (5 bases each). Trimming stripped 3 bases from V and 5 bases from J, with 15 bases between. This CDR3 has 15 residues. The germline V gene has CDR1 SGHRS and CDR2 YFSETQ.

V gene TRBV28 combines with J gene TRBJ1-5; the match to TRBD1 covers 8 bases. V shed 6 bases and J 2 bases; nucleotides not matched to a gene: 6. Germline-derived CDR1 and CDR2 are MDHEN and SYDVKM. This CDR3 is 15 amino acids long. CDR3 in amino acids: CASSPGTGRNQPQHF. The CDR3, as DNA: TGTGCCAGCAGCCCTGGGACAGGCCGCAATCAGCCCCAGCATTTT.

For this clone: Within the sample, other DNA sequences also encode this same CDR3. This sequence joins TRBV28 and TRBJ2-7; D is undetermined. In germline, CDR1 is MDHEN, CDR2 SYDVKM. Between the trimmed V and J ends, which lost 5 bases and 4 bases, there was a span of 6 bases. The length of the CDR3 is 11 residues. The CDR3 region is CASSLIYEQYF. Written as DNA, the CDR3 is TGTGCCAGCAGTCTAATATACGAGCAGTACTTC.

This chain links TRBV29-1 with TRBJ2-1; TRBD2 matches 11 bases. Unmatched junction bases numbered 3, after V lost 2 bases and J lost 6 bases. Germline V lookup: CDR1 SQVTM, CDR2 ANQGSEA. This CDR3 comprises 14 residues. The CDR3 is CSVELLAGVNEQFF. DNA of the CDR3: TGCAGCGTTGAACTACTAGCGGGAGTCAATGAGCAGTTCTTC.

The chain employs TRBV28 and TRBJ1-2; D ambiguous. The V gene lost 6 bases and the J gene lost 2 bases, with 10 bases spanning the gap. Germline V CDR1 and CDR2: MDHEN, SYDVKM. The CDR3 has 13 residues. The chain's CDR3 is CASRVGLNYGYTF. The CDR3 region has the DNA TGTGCCAGCAGGGTAGGGTTGAACTATGGCTACACCTTC.